Presented here are 12 T cell receptor beta chains from one specimen sequenced in a study of shared clonotypes between healthy human individuals. Profiling relied on immunoSEQ multiplex PCR, and the TCRdb table lists in-frame clones only, not all of them. Among roughly 1.4 million clones listed, 98% to 99% were seen once. The sequencing sample was made of naive CD4+ T cells sorted from blood. Subset of the sample: CD45RA+ positively selected. The origin of the receptors is a man aged 25-40 years in good health.

This clone was detected once. The chain is built from TRBV28 and TRBJ2-6; D unresolved. The CDR3 length is 17 residues. Looked up from germline, CDR1 is MDHEN and CDR2 is SYDVKM. V was cut by 4 bases and J by 3 bases, with 16 bases left in between. Written as DNA, the CDR3 is TGTGCCAGCAGTTCTGATTCGGTAGTAGGTGGGGCCAACGTCCTGACTTTC. Protein product: CASSSDSVVGGANVLTF.

This clone was observed a single time. The chain combines TRBV5-1 with TRBJ1-1, with D maybe TRBD1 (5 bases). V was clipped by 6 bases and J by 5 bases, with 17 bases between them. Per the germline V gene, CDR1 is SGHRS and CDR2 is YFSETQ. CDR3 length: 14 amino acids. In nucleotides, the CDR3 is TGCGCCAGCAACCCTCGTGGGGAGGGGACTGAAGCTTTCTTT. Amino acids: CASNPRGEGTEAFF.

The chain joins TRBV5-1 to TRBJ1-5; D is perhaps TRBD1 (6 bases). Germline V gene sequence: CDR1 SGHRS, CDR2 YFSETQ. The V gene lost 0 bases and the J gene lost 6 bases, with 13 bases spanning the gap. This CDR3 region has 15 residues. CDR3 residues: CASSLAGAGGQPQHF. CDR3 coding DNA: TGCGCCAGCAGCTTGGCGGGGGCGGGAGGTCAGCCCCAGCATTTT.

Concerning this clone itself: The same CDR3 also results from other DNA sequences found in this sample. The chain employs TRBV5-5 and TRBJ2-7; D is unclear. Trimming took off 1 base at V and 2 bases at J, with 7 bases between the two ends. This CDR3 is 13 amino acids long. Germline values: CDR1 SGHKS, CDR2 YYEKEE (reference sequence). The CDR3 is CASSLRPTYEQYF. DNA of the CDR3: TGTGCCAGCAGCTTGCGTCCGACCTACGAGCAGTACTTC.

About this clone: The sample holds other DNA sequences that translate to the same CDR3. V and J are TRBV5-1 and TRBJ2-1; D perhaps matches TRBD1 (5 bases). The length of the CDR3 is 14 residues. V dropped 0 bases and J dropped 1 base, with 5 bases sitting between them. From germline, CDR1 is SGHRS and CDR2 YFSETQ. The CDR3 reads CASSLGQSYNEQFF. In nucleotides, the CDR3 is TGCGCCAGCAGCTTGGGACAGTCCTACAATGAGCAGTTCTTC.

V usage is TRBV6-6 and J usage is TRBJ2-7; 14 bases map to TRBD2. Unmatched junction bases numbered 1, after V lost 6 bases and J lost 0 bases. The germline V gene has CDR1 MNHNY and CDR2 SVGAGI (reference sequence). This CDR3 spans 15 amino acids. The CDR3 protein is CASRGLAGVSYEQYF. DNA for the CDR3: TGTGCCAGCAGGGGACTAGCGGGAGTCTCCTACGAGCAGTACTTC.

This chain connects TRBV28 to TRBJ2-1; D uncertain. The CDR3 has 14 residues. The V gene's germline CDR1 is MDHEN and CDR2 SYDVKM. With 4 bases removed from V and 7 bases from J, the gap between germline ends came to 14 bases. CDR3 region: CASSSQGWLNEQFF. The CDR3 coding sequence is TGTGCCAGCAGTTCTCAAGGTTGGTTGAATGAGCAGTTCTTC.

The V call is TRBV18, the J call TRBJ1-4; D not resolved. The V gene lost 1 base and the J gene lost 5 bases, with 11 bases spanning the gap. This CDR3 contains 15 residues. From germline, CDR1 is KGHSH and CDR2 LQKENI. The CDR3 DNA is TGTGCCAGCTCACCACTTGAACGGGGAAATGAAAAACTGTTTTTT. Amino acid sequence: CASSPLERGNEKLFF.

This sequence joins TRBV27 and TRBJ1-5, with D uncertain. This CDR3 is built from 17 residues. V shed 7 bases and J shed 0 bases, with 19 bases lying between them. Per germline, CDR1 MNHEY and CDR2 SMNVEV (reference sequence). The CDR3 DNA follows: TGTGCCAGCATTTTCCGGGTCTGGCCACCTAGCAATCAGCCCCAGCATTTT. Translating gives CASIFRVWPPSNQPQHF.

This clone was detected once. Sequence at one end of the junction differs from germline and may be a read error. V is TRBV28 and J is TRBJ2-3; weak D call: TRBD2 (5 bases). CDR1 is MDHEN, CDR2 SYDVKM, per germline. CDR3 length: 11 residues. The DNA of the CDR3 is TGTGCCAGCAGTTTGGACTGGGCGGTAATTTTT. Translated, it gives CASSLDWAVIF.

The chain is built from TRBV5-5 and TRBJ1-3; D is possibly TRBD1 (6 bases). V was pared by 1 base and J by 2 bases, with 7 bases between. Per germline, CDR1 SGHKS and CDR2 YYEKEE (reference sequence). The CDR3 runs to 14 residues. CDR3 sequence reads: CASSLSGAGNTIYF. CDR3 DNA sequence: TGTGCCAGCAGCTTGTCAGGGGCTGGAAACACCATATATTTT.

On this clone: This same CDR3 is encoded by further DNA sequences in the sample. The chain links TRBV5-1 to TRBJ2-7; 9 bases agree with TRBD2. The junction had 6 bases not matched to a gene; V was cut back by 7 bases and J by 1 base. The CDR3 totals 14 residues. Looked up from germline, CDR1 is SGHRS and CDR2 is YFSETQ. In nucleotides, the CDR3 is TGCGCCAGCCGGACTAGCGTGAGTTCCTACGAGCAGTACTTC. This codes for CASRTSVSSYEQYF.